The sequence of this T cell receptor beta chain was determined in a study of neurological immune-mediated disorders (dated by TCRdb to 2018 to 2020). For the study in its entirety: Peripheral blood TCR-beta repertoires from HTLV-I-associated myelopathy (HAM/TSP) patients, multiple sclerosis patients and healthy controls were compared by UMI-based sequencing. The roughly 100 TCR-beta libraries included longitudinal samples, technical triplicates and paired sorted CD4+ and CD8+ T-cell subsets alongside PBMC samples. Of the 68 subjects in the cohort, about 15 were HAM/TSP patients, roughly 35 were multiple sclerosis patients, and around 20 were healthy controls. Study-wide conclusions, independent of this receptor: No identical CDR3 amino acid sequences were shared among expanded clones across subjects, suggesting private TCR-beta repertoires in all groups. TCR clonal expansion was highest in HAM/TSP patients and lowest in MS patients, with MS patients falling below even healthy controls.

Sequences DFQATT (CDR1) and SNEGSKA (CDR2) are obtained from the germline V gene (reference sequence). The V and J ends are trimmed by 6 bases and 0 bases, leaving 11 bases between them. From cysteine to phenylalanine, the CDR3 is 13 amino acids long. The kept DNA is CDR3 alone, 39 bases in frame from the first base. This clonotype was detected many times. Its antigen specificity is not known. No per-base quality is available; no much larger clone lies one base away. The healthy controls were volunteers from blood banks in Maryland, USA. For the unsorted PBMC libraries, 2 million PBMCs were stored in RNAlater at -80 degrees C until RNA extraction and were used to generate the libraries. Peripheral blood underwent Ficoll-Hypaque density gradient centrifugation to isolate PBMCs, which were then cryopreserved in liquid nitrogen. cDNA was synthesized by template-switch 5'RACE using a primer with a 10-nucleotide random unique molecular identifier that tagged each TCR transcript. Every sequencing run covered 15-18 subjects and yielded more than 170 million TCR-beta sequences. Total RNA was extracted with the RNeasy kit. The KAPA Real-time Library Amplification kit was used to amplify TCR-beta VDJ regions with primers targeting the TCR constant region and the 5'RACE anchor. A first PCR added sample indexes and Illumina adaptors, and a second PCR then raised library yield. After purification with Ampure beads, the TCR product of roughly 650 bp was size-selected on a 2% E-gel SizeSelection system. Before pooling, libraries had their quality checked on a Bioanalyzer, their concentration measured with Qubit, and their quantity determined with the Kapa Library Quantification kit. An Illumina HiSeq 2500 was used to sequence the libraries paired-end at 2 x 150 bp. To increase sequence diversity, about 23-32% phiX was spiked into each library pool. For the original study's pipeline: The UMI-based MiGEC pipeline processed quality-filtered reads and removed over 75% of raw TCR sequences during error correction. IMGT germline references were used for aligning VDJ genes, and each clonotype was defined as a unique CDR3 amino acid sequence together with its V-J genes. Clonal expansion, Shannon diversity and CDR3 relatedness were evaluated with VDJtools (CalcPairwiseDistances, ClusterSamples), while phylogenetic trees were built in CLCbio workbench. A clone was classed as expanded if it had 8 or more unique UMIs, a cutoff based on coefficient-of-variation modelling across technical triplicates. The raw public reads went through TCRdb reprocessing: fastp at Q25, MiXCR clone calling, in-frame beta chains kept. Records with the same CDR3 protein are collapsed into one entry carrying the most frequent genes and DNA. The V and J calls shown here were made by TCRdb, not taken from the authors' results. In this sample the table shows under 60,000 distinct CDR3 sequences, roughly a quarter of which occur a single time. Jointly, the top ten make up more than 20% of the sample.

The material sequenced was PBMCs. This receptor chain uses TRBV20-1 and TRBJ1-1; matching of 6 bases hints at TRBD1 as the D gene. This sequence originates from a woman aged 70 to 79 in good health. The CDR3 here reads CSAPGQLNTEAFF. The DNA is as follows: TGCAGTGCACCCGGACAGCTGAACACTGAAGCTTTCTTT.